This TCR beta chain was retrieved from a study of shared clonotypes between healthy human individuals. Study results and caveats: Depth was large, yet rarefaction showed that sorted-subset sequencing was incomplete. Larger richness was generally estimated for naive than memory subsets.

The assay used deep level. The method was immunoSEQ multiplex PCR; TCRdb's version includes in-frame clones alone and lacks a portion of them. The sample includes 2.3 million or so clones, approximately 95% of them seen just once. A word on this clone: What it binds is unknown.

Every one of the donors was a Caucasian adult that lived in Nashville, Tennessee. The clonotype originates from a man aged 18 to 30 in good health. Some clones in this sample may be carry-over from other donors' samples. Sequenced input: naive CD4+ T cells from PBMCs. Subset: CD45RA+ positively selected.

This chain's CDR3 is CSVVGLAGPVAQYF. The CDR3 DNA reads as TGCAGCGTCGTCGGACTAGCGGGACCCGTAGCGCAGTATTTT. The gene calls are TRBV29-1 and TRBJ2-3, with 12 bases lining up with TRBD2. The junction had 11 bases not matched to a gene; V was cut back by 6 bases and J by 10 bases. The CDR3 runs to 14 residues. The germline CDR1 and CDR2 sequences are SQVTM and ANQGSEA.